A selection of T cell receptor beta chains follows, all from one sample in a study of patients and donors after allogeneic stem cell transplantation. MiXCR, run by TCRdb on the RT-PCR reads, gives a single entry per CDR3 protein. This table has fewer than 75,000 distinct CDR3 sequences, about an eighth appearing once. The sequenced sample consisted of blood, either unsorted or a sorted T cell fraction (not recorded which). Receptors originate from a human donor who was either an allogeneic HSCT recipient or a stem cell or donor lymphocyte infusion donor (not recorded which). It is not recorded whose cells these are; they may come from a transplant donor. CDR3s include the opening cysteine and the closing phenylalanine or tryptophan. Fields, in order: clone size, J gene, D gene, V gene, CDR3 DNA, CDR3 protein. D genes are given only for firm matches. Only part of the rows carry a size: once, few, many, or a class if the clone is expanded.

>many|TRBJ2-7|-|TRBV4-2
TGTGCCAGCAGCCACGGTACCTACTACGAGCAGTACTTC
CASSHGTYYEQYF
>few|TRBJ2-7|TRBD1|TRBV7-9
TGTGCCAGCAGCCCGCCGTTGGCCGGACAGGACTACGAGCAGTACTTC
CASSPPLAGQDYEQYF
>-|TRBJ2-5|-|TRBV6-5
TGTGCCAGCAGTTACTCGTTGGTCCGAGCCCTTCAAGAGACCCAGTACTTC
CASSYSLVRALQETQYF
>many|TRBJ1-6|-|TRBV10-3
TGTGCCATCAGTGAGTCAGGTCACGGGAATTCACCCCTCCACTTT
CAISESGHGNSPLHF
>many|TRBJ1-5|-|TRBV7-9
TGTGCCAGCAGCTTCCCAGGGAAGAGGTATCAGCCCCAGCATTTT
CASSFPGKRYQPQHF
>-|TRBJ2-2|-|TRBV19
TGTGCCAGTAGTCTGCCTACAGGTTCTACCGGGGAGCTGTTTTTT
CASSLPTGSTGELFF
>few|TRBJ2-2|-|TRBV5-1
TGCGCCAGCAAAAACGGTATCTTAGGCACCGGGGAGCTGTTTTTT
CASKNGILGTGELFF
>many|TRBJ2-1|TRBD2|TRBV7-6
TGTGCCAGCAGCGGGACTAGCGGGCTCAATGAGCAGTTCTTC
CASSGTSGLNEQFF
>many|TRBJ1-5|-|TRBV6-6
TGTGCCAGCAGTTACTCGGCAGGTGATCAGCCCCAGCATTTT
CASSYSAGDQPQHF
>many|TRBJ1-5|-|TRBV12-3/TRBV12-4
TGTGCCAGCAGTTATGACAGGCTAAGGCATCAGCCCCAGCATTTT
CASSYDRLRHQPQHF